These T cell receptor beta chains were read from a single sample in a study of shared clonotypes between healthy human individuals. Some clones are missing from TCRdb's copy, which holds only in-frame ones; the method was immunoSEQ multiplex PCR. The repertoire holds about 1 million clones, with roughly 70% as singletons. Sequenced: memory CD4+ T cells sorted from blood. These receptors were obtained from a man between 18 and 35 years old in good health. CDR3s include the opening cysteine and the closing phenylalanine or tryptophan. D genes are given only for firm matches. A clone size is listed for some rows: how often the clone was seen (once, few, many), or a class if it is expanded.

>TRBV27|TRBJ2-1|NA|NA
CASRLMGVGSYNEQFF
TGTGCCAGCAGACTAATGGGGGTAGGATCCTACAATGAGCAGTTCTTC
>TRBV5-1|TRBJ2-1|NA|NA
CASSLAGAYNEQFF
TGCGCCAGCAGCTTGGCGGGAGCCTACAATGAGCAGTTCTTC
>TRBV6-5|TRBJ2-7|NA|NA
CASSSAGKEQYF
TGTGCCAGCAGTTCCGCAGGGAAGGAGCAGTACTTC
>TRBV18|TRBJ1-6|NA|NA
CASSPLGGTNSPLHF
TGTGCCAGCTCACCATTGGGGGGAACTAATTCACCCCTCCACTTT
>TRBV15|TRBJ1-1|TRBD1|few
CATSRDKWDRAEGRGTEAFF
TGTGCCACCAGCAGAGATAAGTGGGACAGGGCAGAGGGAAGGGGCACTGAAGCTTTCTTT
>TRBV6-5|TRBJ2-3|NA|NA
CASRGPQDTQYF
TGTGCCAGCAGAGGGCCGCAGGATACGCAGTATTTT
>TRBV7-6|TRBJ2-2|NA|NA
CASSSGNTGELFF
TGTGCCAGCAGCTCGGGGAACACCGGGGAGCTGTTTTTT
>TRBV7-2|TRBJ2-5|NA|NA
CASSPRGAPDGTQYF
TGTGCCAGCTCCCCCCGAGGCGCGCCTGATGGGACCCAGTACTTC
>TRBV6-6|TRBJ1-2|NA|NA
CASSYSAGFGYTF
TGTGCCAGCAGTTACTCGGCCGGGTTTGGCTACACCTTC
>TRBV9|TRBJ2-2|NA|NA
CASSVSPTGTGELFF
TGTGCCAGCAGCGTCTCACCAACGGGCACCGGGGAGCTGTTTTTT
>TRBV7-9|TRBJ2-3|NA|NA
CASSITGGGTDTQYF
TGTGCCAGCAGTATTACCGGCGGGGGCACAGATACGCAGTATTTT
>TRBV29-1|TRBJ2-7|NA|NA
CSALSTPEQYF
TGCAGCGCCCTTTCCACCCCCGAGCAGTACTTC
>TRBV28|TRBJ1-1|NA|NA
CASSTIVSPEAFF
TGTGCCAGCAGCACCATCGTTTCCCCTGAAGCTTTCTTT
>TRBV6-5|TRBJ2-1|TRBD1|NA
CASSPGQGPYNEQFF
TGTGCCAGCAGCCCGGGACAGGGACCCTACAATGAGCAGTTCTTC
>TRBV6-5|TRBJ1-3|NA|NA
CASRTVAGNTIYF
TGTGCCAGTAGGACGGTAGCTGGAAACACCATATATTTT
>TRBV10-1|TRBJ1-2|TRBD1|NA
CASSEDHGTGDTYGYTF
TGCGCCAGCAGTGAGGATCATGGGACAGGGGACACCTATGGCTACACCTTC
>TRBV6-6|TRBJ1-4|TRBD1|NA
CASSYSGTVNEKLFF
TGTGCCAGCAGTTACTCCGGGACAGTGAATGAAAAACTGTTTTTT
>TRBV6-6|TRBJ1-4|NA|NA
CASNGGQDEKLFF
TGTGCCAGCAACGGAGGGCAGGACGAAAAACTGTTTTTT
>TRBV4-1|TRBJ1-6|TRBD1|NA
CASSPGSQGASSPLHF
TGCGCCAGCAGCCCCGGAAGTCAGGGGGCTAGTTCACCCCTCCACTTT
>TRBV16|TRBJ1-3|NA|few
CASSRDRLSGNTIYF
TGTGCCAGCAGCCGCGACAGGCTCTCTGGAAACACCATATATTTT
>TRBV4-2|TRBJ1-3|NA|NA
CASSQELIYSGNTIYF
TGTGCCAGCAGCCAAGAACTTATCTACTCTGGAAACACCATATATTTT
>TRBV11-2|TRBJ2-7|TRBD1|NA
CASSFEGQGWTYEQYF
TGTGCCAGCAGCTTTGAAGGACAGGGTTGGACCTACGAGCAGTACTTC
>TRBV7-2|TRBJ1-2|NA|NA
CASSLVGGANYGYTF
TGTGCCAGCAGCTTAGTTGGCGGGGCTAACTATGGCTACACCTTC
>TRBV13|TRBJ2-7|NA|NA
CASSPTGTTYEQYF
TGTGCCAGCAGCCCCACCGGGACAACCTACGAGCAGTACTTC
>TRBV27|TRBJ2-7|NA|NA
CASSSPTGYEQYF
TGTGCCAGCAGTTCCCCTACAGGATACGAGCAGTACTTC
>TRBV20-1|TRBJ1-4|TRBD1|few
CGCRGREKLFF
TGCGGGTGCAGGGGGCGGGAAAAACTGTTTTTT
>TRBV29-1|TRBJ2-5|TRBD2|once
CSSDRIPGLAVQETQYF
TGCAGCTCTGACAGGATACCGGGACTAGCGGTCCAAGAGACCCAGTACTTC
>TRBV7-3|TRBJ2-3|TRBD2|NA
CASGTSGGTDTQYF
TGTGCCAGCGGAACTAGCGGGGGCACAGATACGCAGTATTTT
>TRBV29-1|TRBJ2-7|TRBD2|NA
CSVGEGGSYEQYF
TGCAGCGTTGGAGAGGGAGGGTCTTACGAGCAGTACTTC
>TRBV10-2|TRBJ1-2|NA|many
CASSERGALRGYTF
TGCGCCAGCAGTGAGAGAGGGGCTCTCAGGGGCTACACCTTC
>TRBV10-3|TRBJ2-7|NA|NA
CAISDGAYEQYF
TGTGCCATCAGCGACGGAGCCTACGAGCAGTACTTC
>TRBV4-1|TRBJ1-3|NA|many
CASSQESYRVAPGNTIYF
TGCGCCAGCAGCCAAGAATCGTACAGGGTCGCTCCTGGAAACACCATATATTTT
>TRBV30|TRBJ2-7|NA|NA
CAWSAGRGYEQYF
TGTGCCTGGAGTGCGGGCAGGGGTTACGAGCAGTACTTC
>TRBV19|TRBJ1-5|NA|few
CASSQWSAISNQPQHF
TGTGCCAGTAGTCAGTGGTCAGCTATTAGCAATCAGCCCCAGCATTTT
>TRBV19|TRBJ1-3|NA|NA
CATTEGPSGNTIYF
TGTGCCACTACGGAAGGGCCCTCTGGAAACACCATATATTTT
>TRBV6-5|TRBJ1-2|NA|NA
CASSAGGGDTRGYTF
TGTGCCAGCAGTGCCGGTGGGGGGGACACTCGAGGCTACACCTTC
>TRBV19|TRBJ1-2|NA|few
CASSGREYPFGYTF
TGTGCCAGTAGTGGCCGGGAGTACCCGTTCGGCTACACCTTC
>TRBV18|TRBJ1-1|NA|NA
CASSRANTEAFF
TGTGCCAGCTCCCGCGCGAACACTGAAGCTTTCTTT
>TRBV2|TRBJ1-6|TRBD1|once
CASSEPGQNNSPLHF
TGTGCCAGCAGTGAGCCGGGACAGAATAATTCACCCCTCCACTTT
>TRBV9|TRBJ2-6|TRBD1|NA
CASSERQGAGANVLTF
TGTGCCAGCAGCGAACGACAGGGGGCTGGGGCCAACGTCCTGACTTTC
>TRBV30|TRBJ2-2|NA|NA
CAWNSGEIGGELFF
TGTGCCTGGAACTCGGGGGAAATTGGCGGGGAGCTGTTTTTT
>TRBV7-6|TRBJ2-3|NA|NA
CASSLVGGADTQYF
TGTGCCAGCAGCTTAGTCGGGGGAGCAGATACGCAGTATTTT
>TRBV18|TRBJ1-6|TRBD1|NA
CASSPQGQGSSPLRF
TGTGCCAGCTCACCACAGGGACAGGGGTCTTCACCCCTCCGCTTT
>TRBV7-6|TRBJ1-2|NA|NA
CASSPGEGNYGYTF
TGTGCCAGCAGCCCCGGTGAAGGGAACTATGGCTACACCTTC
>TRBV27|TRBJ1-2|NA|few
CASRGIANYGYTF
TGTGCCAGCAGAGGCATAGCTAACTATGGCTACACCTTC
>TRBV6-6|TRBJ1-6|TRBD1|few
CASSQDRGNSPLHF
TGTGCCAGCAGTCAGGACAGGGGGAATTCACCCCTCCACTTT
>TRBV27|TRBJ1-5|NA|NA
CASSFRGQPQHF
TGTGCCAGCAGTTTTCGGGGGCAGCCCCAGCATTTT
>TRBV4-1|TRBJ2-7|TRBD2|many
CASSPGGQAYEQYF
TGCGCCAGCAGCCCGGGGGGGCAGGCCTACGAGCAGTACTTC
>TRBV13|TRBJ2-3|NA|NA
CASSLMTSTDTQYF
TGTGCCAGCAGCTTAATGACTAGCACAGATACGCAGTATTTT
>TRBV30|TRBJ2-2|NA|NA
CAWRRQATGELFF
TGTGCCTGGAGGCGACAGGCCACCGGGGAGCTGTTTTTT
>TRBV6-6|TRBJ2-3|TRBD2|NA
CATQSGGRSTDTQYF
TGTGCGACCCAAAGCGGGGGACGAAGCACAGATACGCAGTATTTT
>TRBV5-1|TRBJ1-1|NA|many
CASRQSDDMNTEAFF
TGCGCCAGCAGACAGTCTGATGACATGAACACTGAAGCTTTCTTT
>TRBV29-1|TRBJ2-5|TRBD2|NA
CSVRLARETQYF
TGCAGCGTCCGACTAGCACGAGAGACCCAGTACTTC
>TRBV11-2|TRBJ2-2|TRBD1|NA
CASRGQPNTGELFF
TGTGCCAGCAGGGGACAGCCGAACACCGGGGAGCTGTTTTTT
>TRBV28|TRBJ1-2|TRBD1|NA
CASSLFSTGGRGYTF
TGTGCCAGCAGTCTTTTCTCGACAGGGGGCCGTGGCTACACCTTC
>TRBV4-3|TRBJ2-5|NA|few
CASSQERYETQYF
TGCGCCAGCAGCCAAGAACGGTACGAGACCCAGTACTTC
>TRBV6-6|TRBJ2-3|TRBD1|few
CASRGQVTDTQYF
TGTGCCAGCAGAGGACAGGTGACAGATACGCAGTATTTT
>TRBV5-5|TRBJ1-5|NA|NA
CASSPRPVPSPGQGNQPQHF
TGTGCCAGCAGCCCTCGCCCAGTACCATCCCCGGGACAAGGGAATCAGCCCCAGCATTTT
>TRBV7-2|TRBJ2-5|TRBD2|NA
CASSLGGAGGPQETQYF
TGTGCCAGCAGCTTAGGGGGAGCGGGAGGGCCACAAGAGACCCAGTACTTC
>TRBV28|TRBJ1-4|NA|NA
CASSPDPPLGNEKLFF
TGTGCCAGCAGTCCCGACCCCCCCCTTGGGAATGAAAAACTGTTTTTT